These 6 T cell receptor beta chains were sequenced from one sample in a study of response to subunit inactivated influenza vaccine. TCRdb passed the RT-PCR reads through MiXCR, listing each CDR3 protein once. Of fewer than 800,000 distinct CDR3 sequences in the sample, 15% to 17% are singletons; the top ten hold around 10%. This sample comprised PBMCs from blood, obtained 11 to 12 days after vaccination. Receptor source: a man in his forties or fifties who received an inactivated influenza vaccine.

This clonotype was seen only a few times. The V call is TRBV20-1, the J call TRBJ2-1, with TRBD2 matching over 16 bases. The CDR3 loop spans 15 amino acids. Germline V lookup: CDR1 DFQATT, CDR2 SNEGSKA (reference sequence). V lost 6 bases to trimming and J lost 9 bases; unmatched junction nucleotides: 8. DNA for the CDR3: TGCAGTGCCTCCGGGACTAGCGGGGGGGCCAGTGAGCAGTTCTTC. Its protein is CSASGTSGGASEQFF.

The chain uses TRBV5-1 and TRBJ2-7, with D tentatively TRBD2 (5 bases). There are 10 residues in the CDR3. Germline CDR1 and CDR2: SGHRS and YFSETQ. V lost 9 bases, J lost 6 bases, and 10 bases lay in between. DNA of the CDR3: TGCGCCACCGAGGGCTCCGAGCAGTACTTC. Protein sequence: CATEGSEQYF.

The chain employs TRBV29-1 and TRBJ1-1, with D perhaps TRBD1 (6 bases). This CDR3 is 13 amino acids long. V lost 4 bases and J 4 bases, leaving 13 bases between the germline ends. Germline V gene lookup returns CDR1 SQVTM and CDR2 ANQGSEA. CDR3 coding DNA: TGCAGCGTTGTAGCCGGGACAACCACTGAAGCTTTCTTT. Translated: CSVVAGTTTEAFF.

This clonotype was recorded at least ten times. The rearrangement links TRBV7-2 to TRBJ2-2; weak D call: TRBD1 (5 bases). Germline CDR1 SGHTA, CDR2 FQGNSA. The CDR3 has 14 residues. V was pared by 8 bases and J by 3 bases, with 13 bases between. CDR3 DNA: TGTGCCAGCGGTTTGGACATGCACACCGGGGAGCTGTTTTTT. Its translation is CASGLDMHTGELFF.

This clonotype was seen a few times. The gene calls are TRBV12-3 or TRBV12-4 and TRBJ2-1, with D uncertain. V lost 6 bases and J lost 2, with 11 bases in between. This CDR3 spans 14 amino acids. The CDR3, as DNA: TGTGCCAGCAGCCCCCGCACAGCCTACAATGAGCAGTTCTTC. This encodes CASSPRTAYNEQFF.

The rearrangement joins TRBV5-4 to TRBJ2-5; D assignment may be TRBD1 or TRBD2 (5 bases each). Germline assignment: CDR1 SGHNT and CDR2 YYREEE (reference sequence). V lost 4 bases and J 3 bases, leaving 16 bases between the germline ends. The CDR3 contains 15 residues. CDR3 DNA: TGTGCCAGCAGCACAGTCCGGGACCGCAAAGAGACCCAGTACTTC. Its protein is CASSTVRDRKETQYF.